This record looks at one TCR beta chain sequence and its context. Its antigen is as yet unknown. TCRdb reprocessed the RT-PCR reads via MiXCR and lists one record per CDR3 protein. This sample has around 790,000 distinct CDR3 sequences, with less than 25% found just once. This sample was taken from a study of response to subunit inactivated influenza vaccine. Findings of the study overall: It was suggested by the authors that few new T cells are recruited by each seasonal influenza vaccination.

The ends were cut back, 1 base at V and 0 bases at J, with 13 bases in the middle. The CDR3 length is 17 residues. The germline V gene encodes CDR1 SGHAT and CDR2 FQDESV (reference sequence). V usage is TRBV11-1 and J usage is TRBJ2-4; tentative D call: TRBD1 (5 bases). The sequence came from a man aged 50-60 years who received an inactivated influenza vaccine. The sample consisted of PBMCs from blood, taken about 5 days after vaccination. The CDR3, as DNA: TGTGCCAGCAGCTTAGAAGGGGTAGGGCTAGCCAAAAACATTCAGTACTTC. Protein sequence: CASSLEGVGLAKNIQYF.